These T cell receptor beta chains were read from a single sample in a study of blood T cell repertoires in COVID-19. TCRdb's table, derived via immunoSEQ multiplex PCR, lists solely in-frame clones and lacks some. This table has nearly 300,000 clones, approximately 88% appearing once. Sequencing was carried out using peripheral blood. These receptors were collected from a woman in her 30s who had recovered from COVID-19. CDR3s include the opening cysteine and the closing phenylalanine or tryptophan. Each record gives: D gene, V gene, J gene, clone size, CDR3 DNA, CDR3 protein. The D gene is left open where the match is weak. Clone size is stated in some rows and not others, as once, few, many or a class when expanded.

D gene: TRBD1; V gene: TRBV3-1/TRBV3-2; J gene: TRBJ1-1; clone size: .; CDR3 DNA: TGTGCCAGCAGCCCAAAACAGGGGAATGAAGCTTTCTTT; CDR3 protein: CASSPKQGNEAFF
D gene: TRBD1; V gene: TRBV5-1; J gene: TRBJ2-3; clone size: .; CDR3 DNA: TGCGCCAGCAGAGGGGGGACAGGTACTAGCACAGATACGCAGTATTTT; CDR3 protein: CASRGGTGTSTDTQYF
D gene: .; V gene: TRBV19; J gene: TRBJ1-5; clone size: .; CDR3 DNA: TGTGCCAGTACGGGCGGGTACAATCAGCCCCAGCATTTT; CDR3 protein: CASTGGYNQPQHF
D gene: .; V gene: TRBV4-2; J gene: TRBJ1-1; clone size: .; CDR3 DNA: TGTGCCAGCAGCCAAGATAGCACGTGGAGCACTGAAGCTTTCTTT; CDR3 protein: CASSQDSTWSTEAFF
D gene: .; V gene: TRBV9; J gene: TRBJ1-6; clone size: .; CDR3 DNA: TGTGCCAGCAGCGTAGAGGGGGATTGGAATTCACCCCTCCACTTT; CDR3 protein: CASSVEGDWNSPLHF
D gene: .; V gene: TRBV5-1; J gene: TRBJ1-2; clone size: .; CDR3 DNA: TGCGCCAGCAGCTTGGGACACCTTAACTATGGCTACACCTTC; CDR3 protein: CASSLGHLNYGYTF
D gene: .; V gene: TRBV3-1/TRBV3-2; J gene: TRBJ1-4; clone size: .; CDR3 DNA: TGTGCCAGCAGCCAAGCAGGGGAAATAAGGCTACTGTTTTTT; CDR3 protein: CASSQAGEIRLLFF
D gene: .; V gene: TRBV12-3/TRBV12-4; J gene: TRBJ1-6; clone size: .; CDR3 DNA: TGTGCCAGCAGTTTAGAACAGGGTTCACCCCTCCACTTT; CDR3 protein: CASSLEQGSPLHF
D gene: .; V gene: TRBV28; J gene: TRBJ2-1; clone size: once; CDR3 DNA: TGTGCCAGCGTCACAGGTCACAATGAGCAGTTCTTC; CDR3 protein: CASVTGHNEQFF
D gene: .; V gene: TRBV6-1; J gene: TRBJ1-2; clone size: .; CDR3 DNA: TGTGCCAGCAGTGAAGGCGGCGGAGAGCAGTTTAACTATGGCTACACCTTC; CDR3 protein: CASSEGGGEQFNYGYTF
D gene: TRBD2; V gene: TRBV12-3/TRBV12-4; J gene: TRBJ2-7; clone size: .; CDR3 DNA: TGTGCCAGCAGTTTGGGGGGGACCTACGAGCAGTACTTC; CDR3 protein: CASSLGGTYEQYF
D gene: .; V gene: TRBV7-2; J gene: TRBJ2-5; clone size: .; CDR3 DNA: TGTGCCAGCAGCCAGAGAGGGGAGACCCAGTACTTC; CDR3 protein: CASSQRGETQYF
D gene: .; V gene: TRBV2; J gene: TRBJ2-7; clone size: .; CDR3 DNA: TGTGCCAGCAGGCCCGACTTCAACTCCGAGCAGTACTTC; CDR3 protein: CASRPDFNSEQYF
D gene: TRBD1; V gene: TRBV2; J gene: TRBJ1-6; clone size: .; CDR3 DNA: TGTGCCACAAACGATCCCGGGACAGGGAGGGAGTCTAATTCACCCCTCCACTTT; CDR3 protein: CATNDPGTGRESNSPLHF
D gene: TRBD1; V gene: TRBV6-5; J gene: TRBJ2-7; clone size: .; CDR3 DNA: TGTGCCAGCAGGAGGACAGGGAGCTACGAGCAGTACTTC; CDR3 protein: CASRRTGSYEQYF
D gene: .; V gene: TRBV18; J gene: TRBJ2-1; clone size: .; CDR3 DNA: TGTGCCAGCTCCCCAGGACAGATCAATGAGCAGTTCTTC; CDR3 protein: CASSPGQINEQFF
D gene: TRBD2; V gene: TRBV7-6; J gene: TRBJ2-1; clone size: .; CDR3 DNA: TGTGCCAGCAGCTTAGGGACTAGGTCCAATGAGCAGTTCTTC; CDR3 protein: CASSLGTRSNEQFF
D gene: TRBD1; V gene: TRBV19; J gene: TRBJ1-5; clone size: .; CDR3 DNA: TGTGCCAGTAGTATCAGGGGGCGAAGCAATCAGCCCCAGCATTTT; CDR3 protein: CASSIRGRSNQPQHF
D gene: TRBD2; V gene: TRBV6-1; J gene: TRBJ2-3; clone size: .; CDR3 DNA: TGTGCCAGCAGTGAAGGGCTAGCGGGTAGGGTTACGCAGTATTTT; CDR3 protein: CASSEGLAGRVTQYF
D gene: TRBD1; V gene: TRBV4-2; J gene: TRBJ1-4; clone size: .; CDR3 DNA: TGTGCCAGCAGCCAGGGACAGTATTCAACTAATGAAAAACTGTTTTTT; CDR3 protein: CASSQGQYSTNEKLFF
D gene: TRBD1; V gene: TRBV20-1; J gene: TRBJ2-2; clone size: once; CDR3 DNA: TGCAGTGCTAGTCGTCAGGGGGCCGGGGAGCTGTTTTTT; CDR3 protein: CSASRQGAGELFF
D gene: .; V gene: TRBV6-1; J gene: TRBJ2-7; clone size: .; CDR3 DNA: TGTGCCAGCAGTGAAGCGGCTCTGGGGAGCTCCTACGAGCAGTACTTC; CDR3 protein: CASSEAALGSSYEQYF
D gene: TRBD1; V gene: TRBV18; J gene: TRBJ1-4; clone size: .; CDR3 DNA: TGTGCCAGCTCCCCAGCTCCAAGACAGGGTAGAGACGAAAAACTGTTTTTT; CDR3 protein: CASSPAPRQGRDEKLFF
D gene: .; V gene: TRBV7-6; J gene: TRBJ2-2; clone size: .; CDR3 DNA: TGTGCCAGCAGCTGGTGGGCGGACAAGTCGAACACCGGGGAGCTGTTTTTT; CDR3 protein: CASSWWADKSNTGELFF
D gene: .; V gene: TRBV6-5; J gene: TRBJ1-2; clone size: .; CDR3 DNA: TGTGCCAGCAGTTACTCGATCTCGTCAGGGAAAGGCTACACCTTC; CDR3 protein: CASSYSISSGKGYTF
D gene: .; V gene: TRBV5-6; J gene: TRBJ2-2; clone size: .; CDR3 DNA: TGTGCCAGCAGCTTGGCGGCAGGGACCGGGGAGCTGTTTTTT; CDR3 protein: CASSLAAGTGELFF
D gene: TRBD1; V gene: TRBV7-3; J gene: TRBJ1-1; clone size: .; CDR3 DNA: TGTGCCAGCATCCCGGGGACAGGGATGTGGACTGAAGCTTTCTTT; CDR3 protein: CASIPGTGMWTEAFF
D gene: TRBD1; V gene: TRBV5-4; J gene: TRBJ2-2; clone size: once; CDR3 DNA: TGTGCCAGCAGCCTTGCCGGGACAGGCACCGGGGAGCTGTTTTTT; CDR3 protein: CASSLAGTGTGELFF
D gene: TRBD1; V gene: TRBV6-2/TRBV6-3; J gene: TRBJ2-3; clone size: .; CDR3 DNA: TGTGCCAGCAGTTACTCACCTGGGACAGCAACAGATACGCAGTATTTT; CDR3 protein: CASSYSPGTATDTQYF
D gene: TRBD2; V gene: TRBV3-1/TRBV3-2; J gene: TRBJ2-1; clone size: .; CDR3 DNA: TGTGCCAGCCTGCAGCGGGCTAGCGGGGGGAATGAGCAGTTCTTC; CDR3 protein: CASLQRASGGNEQFF
D gene: TRBD1; V gene: TRBV18; J gene: TRBJ2-5; clone size: .; CDR3 DNA: TGTGCCAGCTCACTTACCGGGACAGGACCTGAAGAGACCCAGTACTTC; CDR3 protein: CASSLTGTGPEETQYF
D gene: .; V gene: TRBV7-8; J gene: TRBJ2-7; clone size: .; CDR3 DNA: TGTGCCAGCAGCCGACGACCACAGGGCAGGGAAACCCGTTACGAGCAGTACTTC; CDR3 protein: CASSRRPQGRETRYEQYF
D gene: .; V gene: TRBV14; J gene: TRBJ1-1; clone size: .; CDR3 DNA: TGTGCCAGCAGCCAAGACGGAGGGAACACTGAAGCTTTCTTT; CDR3 protein: CASSQDGGNTEAFF
D gene: TRBD1; V gene: TRBV5-8; J gene: TRBJ1-2; clone size: .; CDR3 DNA: TGTGCCAGCAGCGCGAACCCCGGGACAGGGGGGAGCTACACCTTC; CDR3 protein: CASSANPGTGGSYTF
D gene: TRBD1; V gene: TRBV28; J gene: TRBJ1-2; clone size: .; CDR3 DNA: TGTGCCAGCAGGAAAGGGACAGGTAATGGCTACACCTTC; CDR3 protein: CASRKGTGNGYTF
D gene: TRBD1; V gene: TRBV28; J gene: TRBJ2-7; clone size: .; CDR3 DNA: TGTGCCAGCAGTCCATACCGGGACAGGAGCTCCTACGAGCAGTACTTC; CDR3 protein: CASSPYRDRSSYEQYF
D gene: TRBD2; V gene: TRBV5-1; J gene: TRBJ2-7; clone size: .; CDR3 DNA: TGCGCCAGCAGCCCGGGACTAGCGGGGGTTTTCGAGCAGTACTTC; CDR3 protein: CASSPGLAGVFEQYF
D gene: TRBD1; V gene: TRBV9; J gene: TRBJ1-5; clone size: .; CDR3 DNA: TGTGCCAGCAGCCCCCAGGGGGACATATATCAGCCCCAGCATTTT; CDR3 protein: CASSPQGDIYQPQHF
D gene: TRBD1; V gene: TRBV24-1; J gene: TRBJ2-1; clone size: .; CDR3 DNA: TGTGCCACCAGTGGACCTGGGGACAGGGGGCATGAGCAGTTCTTC; CDR3 protein: CATSGPGDRGHEQFF
D gene: TRBD1; V gene: TRBV27; J gene: TRBJ2-1; clone size: .; CDR3 DNA: TGTGCCAGCAGCCCGACAGGGGTGGCCTACAATGAGCAGTTCTTC; CDR3 protein: CASSPTGVAYNEQFF
D gene: .; V gene: TRBV18; J gene: TRBJ2-4; clone size: once; CDR3 DNA: TGTGCCAGCTCAAGGGAGGCCAAAAACATTCAGTACTTC; CDR3 protein: CASSREAKNIQYF
D gene: .; V gene: TRBV5-5; J gene: TRBJ2-1; clone size: .; CDR3 DNA: TGTGCCAGCAGCTTGGGGCAGGGGTATGAGCAGTTCTTC; CDR3 protein: CASSLGQGYEQFF
D gene: .; V gene: TRBV7-7; J gene: TRBJ2-5; clone size: .; CDR3 DNA: TGTGCCAGCAGCTTTATGGGGGGACGGGACGAGACCCAGTACTTC; CDR3 protein: CASSFMGGRDETQYF
D gene: .; V gene: TRBV19; J gene: TRBJ1-3; clone size: .; CDR3 DNA: TGTGCCAGTAGCCGGGTCCTCTCTTCCTTCAACTCTGGAAACACCATATATTTT; CDR3 protein: CASSRVLSSFNSGNTIYF
D gene: .; V gene: TRBV5-4; J gene: TRBJ2-3; clone size: .; CDR3 DNA: TGTGCCAGCACCCACGAGGTTACAGATACGCAGTATTTT; CDR3 protein: CASTHEVTDTQYF
D gene: .; V gene: TRBV2; J gene: TRBJ2-1; clone size: .; CDR3 DNA: TGTGCCAGCAGCGTTTACAATGAGCAGTTCTTC; CDR3 protein: CASSVYNEQFF
D gene: TRBD2; V gene: TRBV7-3; J gene: TRBJ2-1; clone size: many; CDR3 DNA: TGTGCCAGCAGCACAACCGGGACTAGCGGTGAGCAGTTCTTC; CDR3 protein: CASSTTGTSGEQFF
D gene: .; V gene: TRBV6-2/TRBV6-3; J gene: TRBJ1-5; clone size: .; CDR3 DNA: TGTGCCAGCAGTTACTCGCGGTATAGCAATCAGCCCCAGCATTTT; CDR3 protein: CASSYSRYSNQPQHF
D gene: .; V gene: TRBV11-1; J gene: TRBJ2-7; clone size: .; CDR3 DNA: TGTGCCAGCAGCTTAGTGGGACTGTCAGGCTACGAGCAGTACTTC; CDR3 protein: CASSLVGLSGYEQYF
D gene: .; V gene: TRBV21-1; J gene: TRBJ1-1; clone size: .; CDR3 DNA: TGTGCCAGCAGCAAAGAGGACACAGGCAACACTGAAGCTTTCTTT; CDR3 protein: CASSKEDTGNTEAFF
D gene: TRBD1; V gene: TRBV3-1/TRBV3-2; J gene: TRBJ2-2; clone size: .; CDR3 DNA: TGTGCCAGCAGCCCCTCCGGGACAGGGAACACCGGGGAGCTGTTTTTT; CDR3 protein: CASSPSGTGNTGELFF
D gene: .; V gene: TRBV4-2; J gene: TRBJ2-5; clone size: once; CDR3 DNA: TGTGCCAGCAGCCAACCCCGGACTACCTCCGCTGTAACCCAGTACTTC; CDR3 protein: CASSQPRTTSAVTQYF
D gene: .; V gene: TRBV27; J gene: TRBJ1-2; clone size: .; CDR3 DNA: TGTGCCAGCAGTGCCGGGGGGGACAACGCTAACTATGGCTACACCTTC; CDR3 protein: CASSAGGDNANYGYTF
D gene: TRBD1; V gene: TRBV12-3/TRBV12-4; J gene: TRBJ2-7; clone size: .; CDR3 DNA: TGTGCCAGCAGTTACGGGACAGGTCGGTACTTC; CDR3 protein: CASSYGTGRYF
D gene: TRBD2; V gene: TRBV5-4; J gene: TRBJ2-3; clone size: .; CDR3 DNA: TGTGCCAGCAGCCTCCTAGCGGGGGGGTTCACAGATACGCAGTATTTT; CDR3 protein: CASSLLAGGFTDTQYF